The rows below give T cell receptor beta chains drawn from one sample of a study of identifying expanded T cells in peripheral blood. Using immunoSEQ multiplex PCR, the repertoire was profiled, and TCRdb retains in-frame clones only, with some absent. The sample shows about 130,000 clones, 86% of them seen only once. Source material: blood. These receptors were taken from a person between 18 and 69 years old in good health. CDR3s include the opening cysteine and the closing phenylalanine or tryptophan. The order of the fields is clone size, J gene, D gene, V gene, CDR3 protein, CDR3 DNA. D genes are given only for firm matches. The size entry is marked missing in some rows and otherwise reads once, few, many or a size class.

.,TRBJ2-1,.,TRBV4-3,CASSFTGVDEQFF,TGCGCCAGCAGCTTCACTGGAGTCGATGAGCAGTTCTTC
.,TRBJ2-7,.,TRBV5-6,CASSARVDGEQYF,TGTGCCAGCAGCGCCCGGGTGGACGGCGAGCAGTACTTC
.,TRBJ1-1,.,TRBV11-2,CASSLERVNTEAFF,TGTGCCAGCAGCTTAGAGAGGGTGAACACTGAAGCTTTCTTT
.,TRBJ2-1,.,TRBV25-1,CASSGDTSFYNEQFF,TGTGCCAGCAGTGGGGACACATCGTTTTACAATGAGCAGTTCTTC
.,TRBJ1-5,.,TRBV6-6,CASSSPREGNQPQHF,TGTGCCAGCAGTTCTCCGAGGGAGGGCAATCAGCCCCAGCATTTT
.,TRBJ1-3,.,TRBV14,CASSPWGEGGLSGNTIYF,TGTGCCAGCAGCCCCTGGGGAGAGGGTGGACTCTCTGGAAACACCATATATTTT
once,TRBJ2-1,TRBD1,TRBV28,CASSAGGMSSYNEQFF,TGTGCCAGCAGTGCAGGGGGCATGAGCTCCTACAATGAGCAGTTCTTC
.,TRBJ1-2,.,TRBV15,CATSRVDRNYGYTF,TGTGCCACCAGCAGAGTTGACAGAAACTATGGCTACACCTTC
.,TRBJ1-6,.,TRBV21-1,CASNHRIDNSPLHF,TGTGCCAGCAACCACAGAATAGACAATTCACCCCTCCACTTT
.,TRBJ2-3,TRBD1,TRBV19,CASRPGQGGDTQYF,TGTGCCAGTAGGCCGGGACAGGGAGGCGATACGCAGTATTTT
.,TRBJ1-6,.,TRBV18,CASSPDPFGSPLHF,TGTGCCAGCTCACCCGACCCCTTCGGGTCACCCCTCCACTTT
.,TRBJ2-1,TRBD2,TRBV7-8,CASSSYSGTSYASSYNEQFF,TGTGCCAGCAGCTCCTATTCCGGGACTAGCTACGCGAGCTCCTACAATGAGCAGTTCTTC
once,TRBJ1-1,TRBD1,TRBV7-8,CASSPHRDRARRLSEAFF,TGTGCCAGCAGCCCGCACAGGGACAGGGCTCGGCGATTGTCTGAAGCTTTCTTT
.,TRBJ1-1,.,TRBV11-2,CASSLGTTASMNTEAFF,TGTGCCAGCAGCTTAGGGACAACTGCGAGTATGAACACTGAAGCTTTCTTT
.,TRBJ1-2,.,TRBV28,CASSFGQNYGYTF,TGTGCCAGCAGTTTCGGGCAGAACTATGGCTACACCTTC
.,TRBJ1-4,.,TRBV5-1,CASSLLGLATNEKLFF,TGCGCCAGCAGCTTGTTAGGTTTGGCAACTAATGAAAAACTGTTTTTT
.,TRBJ1-1,.,TRBV7-9,CASSLEHGMGFAFF,TGTGCCAGCAGCTTAGAACACGGTATGGGGTTTGCTTTCTTT
.,TRBJ2-7,.,TRBV7-9,CASSLAGNDEQYF,TGTGCCAGCAGCTTGGCAGGGAACGACGAGCAGTACTTC
.,TRBJ2-6,.,TRBV27,CATRISGANVLTF,TGTGCCACAAGAATCTCTGGGGCCAACGTCCTGACTTTC
once,TRBJ1-1,.,TRBV15,CATKIGFGTEAFF,TGTGCCACCAAAATCGGGTTTGGGACTGAAGCTTTCTTT
.,TRBJ2-6,.,TRBV28,CASSIPTLWANVLTF,TGTGCCAGCAGTATCCCGACCCTCTGGGCCAACGTCCTGACTTTC
.,TRBJ2-3,.,TRBV9,CASSDASGTDTQYF,TGTGCCAGCAGCGATGCGAGCGGCACAGATACGCAGTATTTT
.,TRBJ1-1,.,TRBV14,CASSQGSGREAFF,TGTGCCAGCAGCCAAGGTTCCGGCCGTGAAGCTTTCTTT
.,TRBJ2-1,TRBD1,TRBV7-8,CASGTGGQGVWSYNEQFF,TGTGCCAGCGGCACGGGGGGACAGGGTGTATGGTCCTACAATGAGCAGTTCTTC
.,TRBJ2-2,.,TRBV11-2,CASMGTPWTGELFF,TGTGCCAGCATGGGGACCCCCTGGACCGGGGAGCTGTTTTTT
few,TRBJ2-3,.,TRBV6-1,CASSEAGLTDTQYF,TGTGCCAGCAGTGAAGCCGGTCTCACAGATACGCAGTATTTT
.,TRBJ2-5,.,TRBV6-4,CASSDSAVGGVETQYF,TGTGCCAGCAGTGACTCGGCCGTAGGTGGAGTGGAGACCCAGTACTTC
.,TRBJ2-1,TRBD2,TRBV7-3,CASSFRGGYNEQFF,TGTGCCAGCAGCTTCCGGGGGGGTTACAATGAGCAGTTCTTC
.,TRBJ2-5,.,TRBV10-3,CAIKIQGGETQYF,TGTGCCATCAAAATACAGGGCGGGGAGACCCAGTACTTC
.,TRBJ1-4,.,TRBV28,CASTGGGRKEKLFF,TGTGCCAGCACCGGAGGGGGGCGGAAGGAAAAACTGTTTTTT
.,TRBJ2-1,TRBD2,TRBV5-4,CASSLASAGGSYNEQFF,TGTGCCAGCAGCTTGGCCTCAGCGGGGGGTTCCTACAATGAGCAGTTCTTC
once,TRBJ2-7,TRBD1,TRBV6-6,CASTDSTGSSYEQYF,TGTGCCAGCACCGACTCGACAGGGAGCTCCTACGAGCAGTACTTC
.,TRBJ1-3,.,TRBV9,CASSVLETFGNTIYF,TGTGCCAGCAGCGTACTCGAAACCTTTGGAAACACCATATATTTT
.,TRBJ2-2,.,TRBV7-2,CASSWTVNTGELFF,TGTGCCAGCAGCTGGACAGTTAACACCGGGGAGCTGTTTTTT
.,TRBJ2-3,.,TRBV28,CASSLPRDTSTDTQYF,TGTGCCAGCAGTTTACCCCGGGACACTAGCACAGATACGCAGTATTTT
.,TRBJ1-4,.,TRBV4-1,CASSQDLQLRAGGPREKLFF,TGCGCCAGCAGCCAAGATCTTCAGCTACGGGCGGGGGGGCCGCGGGAAAAACTGTTTTTT
.,TRBJ2-3,.,TRBV19,CASAPPSTDTQYF,TGTGCCAGTGCACCCCCTAGCACAGATACGCAGTATTTT
.,TRBJ2-2,.,TRBV29-1,CSVLTGELFF,TGCAGCGTTTTAACCGGAGAGCTGTTTTTT
.,TRBJ2-5,.,TRBV20-1,CSARALETQYF,TGCAGTGCTAGAGCATTGGAGACCCAGTACTTC
.,TRBJ2-7,TRBD1,TRBV18,CASSPGQGISYEQYF,TGTGCCAGCTCCCCGGGACAGGGGATCTCCTACGAGCAGTACTTC
.,TRBJ1-5,TRBD1,TRBV7-9,CASSSDRGDNQPQHF,TGTGCCAGCAGCTCGGACAGGGGCGACAATCAGCCCCAGCATTTT
.,TRBJ1-5,.,TRBV5-4,CASSEIAWRSHSNQPQHF,TGTGCCAGCAGCGAGATCGCTTGGAGGTCACATAGCAATCAGCCCCAGCATTTT
.,TRBJ2-6,.,TRBV5-4,CASSWTVAGANVLTF,TGTGCCAGCAGCTGGACAGTTGCTGGGGCCAACGTCCTGACTTTC
.,TRBJ2-7,.,TRBV18,CASSTTGGEEQYF,TGTGCCAGCTCAACTACAGGGGGGGAGGAGCAGTACTTC
once,TRBJ2-7,.,TRBV14,CASSQERLFWGDEQYF,TGTGCCAGCAGCCAAGAACGTCTTTTCTGGGGCGACGAGCAGTACTTC
.,TRBJ2-7,.,TRBV13,CASSLMVLRGEQYF,TGTGCCAGCAGCTTAATGGTACTACGGGGCGAGCAGTACTTC
.,TRBJ2-1,.,TRBV5-4,CASSLAGGTLNEQFF,TGTGCCAGCAGCTTGGCCGGTGGAACTCTCAATGAGCAGTTCTTC
.,TRBJ1-5,TRBD1,TRBV30,CAWSVQRAGGSQPQHF,TGTGCCTGGAGTGTACAAAGGGCAGGGGGAAGCCAGCCCCAGCATTTT
few,TRBJ2-7,.,TRBV7-3,CASSFWGGSEEQYF,TGTGCCAGCAGCTTTTGGGGCGGGTCAGAAGAGCAGTACTTC
once,TRBJ1-2,TRBD1,TRBV5-1,CASSPRGTGGYTF,TGCGCCAGCAGCCCTAGGGGGACAGGCGGCTACACCTTC
.,TRBJ1-5,.,TRBV18,CASSHEGLESQPQHF,TGTGCCAGCTCACATGAGGGATTAGAATCACAGCCCCAGCATTTT
.,TRBJ2-3,TRBD2,TRBV4-1,CASSQDATSGATDTQYF,TGCGCCAGCAGCCAAGATGCGACTAGCGGGGCCACAGATACGCAGTATTTT
.,TRBJ2-3,TRBD2,TRBV9,CASSVSGTTDTQYF,TGTGCCAGCAGCGTTAGCGGGACCACAGATACGCAGTATTTT
.,TRBJ2-5,.,TRBV7-9,CASSSIRGGETQYF,TGTGCCAGCAGCTCGATCAGGGGAGGCGAGACCCAGTACTTC